The 32 T cell receptor beta chains below all came from one sample that was sequenced in a study of blood T cell repertoires in COVID-19. Sequencing was performed with immunoSEQ multiplex PCR; in TCRdb, only in-frame clones are kept and a portion is missing. Found here are 40,000 or so clones, 84% of them singletons; the top ten hold approximately 1.6%. Sequencing used peripheral blood. These receptor sequences come from a man in his 60s with COVID-19, enrolled during active disease.

The sample holds a few counts of this clone. The chain recombines TRBV28 with TRBJ1-1; TRBD1 matches at 7 bases. The V segment lost 5 bases and the J segment 10 bases; nucleotides outside the gene matches: 4. There are 11 residues in the CDR3. The germline V gene encodes CDR1 MDHEN and CDR2 SYDVKM. The CDR3 protein is CASSDRAGAFF. CDR3 in DNA: TGTGCCAGCAGTGACAGGGCTGGAGCTTTCTTT.

The gene calls are TRBV2 and TRBJ1-3; TRBD1 is a possible D gene (5 bases). V was clipped by 9 bases and J by 0 bases, with 9 bases between them. CDR3 length equals 13 residues. Germline V CDR1 and CDR2: SNHLY, FYNNEI. The CDR3 region has the DNA TGTGCCAGTCGACAGAGCTCTGGAAACACCATATATTTT. Translating it yields CASRQSSGNTIYF.

This chain joins TRBV28 and TRBJ1-5; 11 bases fit TRBD1. The germline V gene encodes CDR1 MDHEN and CDR2 SYDVKM. The CDR3 loop spans 18 amino acids. The J segment lost 1 base and the V segment lost 6 bases, leaving 11 bases of the junction unmatched. In DNA form, the CDR3 reads TGTGCCAGCAGCTTAGGGACAGGGGGACCGTTGAGCAATCAGCCCCAGCATTTT. This translates into CASSLGTGGPLSNQPQHF.

The CDR3: CASSLQETFTDTQYF. DNA of the CDR3: TGTGCCAGCAGTCTACAGGAAACCTTCACAGATACGCAGTATTTT. This sequence joins TRBV6-2 or TRBV6-3 and TRBJ2-3, with D possibly being TRBD1 (5 bases). This CDR3 is built from 15 residues. V shed 5 bases and J shed 2 bases, with 14 bases lying between them. Germline-derived CDR1 and CDR2 are MNHEY and SVGEGT.

The rearrangement joins TRBV9 to TRBJ1-2; D is unclear. Trimming took off 4 bases at V and 4 bases at J, with 17 bases between the two ends. This CDR3 is built from 15 residues. CDR1 and CDR2 from the germline V gene are SGDLS and YYNGEE. The CDR3 is CASSLLEREPYGYTF. The CDR3 DNA is TGTGCCAGCAGCCTCCTGGAACGGGAACCCTATGGCTACACCTTC.

The chain recombines TRBV30 with TRBJ1-3; D unclear. The germline gives CDR1 GTSNPN, CDR2 SVGIG (reference sequence). The CDR3 is made up of 13 amino acids. The V gene lost 0 bases and the J gene lost 3 bases, with 6 bases spanning the gap. For the CDR3, the DNA is TGTGCCTGGAGTGTAGAGGATGGAAACACCATATATTTT. Protein: CAWSVEDGNTIYF.

The CDR3 loop reads CASSLSTGDSPLHF. CDR3 bases: TGCGCCAGCAGCTTGTCTACAGGCGATTCACCCCTCCACTTT. This rearrangement joins TRBV5-1 to TRBJ1-6; D perhaps matches TRBD1 (5 bases). The CDR3 consists of 14 residues. Trimming took 1 base from V and 8 from J, leaving 10 bases between them. CDR1 and CDR2 from the germline V gene are SGHRS and YFSETQ.

The chain employs TRBV5-5 and TRBJ2-2; the D is unclear. The V end lost 4 bases, the J end lost 6 bases, and 7 bases lay between the germline ends. CDR1 is SGHKS and CDR2 is YYEKEE in the germline V gene (reference sequence). The CDR3 has 12 residues. The CDR3 reads CASSPAAGELFF. The CDR3 DNA reads TGTGCCAGCAGCCCCGCGGCCGGGGAGCTGTTTTTT.

This rearrangement joins TRBV14 to TRBJ2-5; D possibly corresponds to TRBD2 (5 bases). Germline CDR1 and CDR2: SGHDN and FVKESK. V lost 0 bases, J lost 8 bases, and 16 bases lay in between. The CDR3 runs 15 residues. In nucleotides, the CDR3 is TGTGCCAGCAGCCAAGAACCCGGGAACAAGAGAACCCAGTACTTC. Protein product: CASSQEPGNKRTQYF.

J is TRBJ1-3 and V is TRBV6-2 or TRBV6-3; TRBD1 might be the D (6 bases). CDR1 is MNHEY, CDR2 SVGEGT, per germline. Trimming took 6 bases from V and 3 from J, leaving 21 bases between them. There are 17 residues in the CDR3. The CDR3 DNA is TGTGCCAGCAGCCACAGGGCGTCGGGTTCTGTTGGAAACACCATATATTTT. This translates into CASSHRASGSVGNTIYF.

This clone was observed a single time. The rearrangement links TRBV19 to TRBJ1-2; D is ambiguous. The CDR3 is 17 amino acids. V was clipped by 3 bases and J by 8 bases, with 25 bases between them. Germline CDR1 and CDR2: LNHDA and SQIVND (reference sequence). This CDR3 reads CASSIRFRLEADSGYTF. The CDR3 DNA reads as TGTGCCAGTAGTATTAGGTTCAGGCTGGAGGCTGATTCAGGCTACACCTTC.

The chain uses TRBV11-3 and TRBJ2-5, with 10 positions matching TRBD1. The junction had 5 bases not matched to a gene; V was cut back by 5 bases and J by 5 bases. The CDR3 spans 14 residues. Germline V CDR1 and CDR2: SGHNT, YENEEA. CDR3 residues: CASSEGQGMETQYF. CDR3 coding DNA: TGTGCCAGCAGCGAGGGACAGGGGATGGAGACCCAGTACTTC.

This clone has just a few counts. The V and J genes are TRBV5-8 and TRBJ1-1, with 7 bases matching TRBD1. This CDR3 is built from 12 residues. J lost 3 bases, V lost 10 bases, and 6 bases had no gene match. CDR1 is SGHTS, CDR2 YDEGEE, per germline. The CDR3 loop reads CASGQDYTEAFF. The DNA for the CDR3 is TGTGCCTCAGGACAGGACTACACTGAAGCTTTCTTT.

This clone has only one observation. The genes are TRBV4-1 and TRBJ2-2; TRBD1 matches at 9 bases. The CDR3 contains 19 residues. Per the germline V gene, CDR1 is MGHRA and CDR2 is YSYEKL. V was clipped by 3 bases and J by 6 bases; unmatched bases: 17. This CDR3 reads CASSHPEGPEHRGPGELFF. The CDR3 DNA is TGCGCCAGCAGCCACCCCGAAGGGCCCGAACACAGGGGGCCCGGGGAGCTGTTTTTT.

This chain uses TRBV11-2 with TRBJ2-1; 10 bases map to TRBD2. The length of the CDR3 is 15 residues. The germline V gene encodes CDR1 SGHAT and CDR2 FQNNGV. V dropped 4 bases and J dropped 6; count of bases not matched to a gene: 6. CDR3 residues: CASSYLSGRANEQFF. CDR3 DNA sequence: TGTGCCAGCAGCTACCTGAGCGGGAGGGCCAATGAGCAGTTCTTC.

The chain uses TRBV18 and TRBJ2-2, with 8 bases lining up with TRBD1. V lost 0 bases to trimming and J lost 6 bases; unmatched junction nucleotides: 6. This CDR3 region has 16 residues. CDR1 is KGHSH, CDR2 LQKENI, per germline. The CDR3 DNA reads as TGTGCCAGCTCACCACCGAGACAGGGGATGTCCGGGGAGCTGTTTTTT. Its translation is CASSPPRQGMSGELFF.

By share, this clone counts as medium-sized. The rearrangement uses TRBV25-1 and TRBJ1-2; tentatively, D is TRBD1 (6 bases). V was clipped by 6 bases and J by 2 bases, with 13 bases between them. Germline CDR1 MGHDK, CDR2 SYGVNS. This CDR3 spans 14 amino acids. CDR3 region: CASSPDRSNYGYTF. CDR3 nucleotide sequence: TGTGCCAGCAGCCCCGACAGGTCCAACTATGGCTACACCTTC.

The chain is built from TRBV7-2 and TRBJ2-2, with 7 nucleotides matching TRBD1. Trimming took 6 bases from V and 4 from J; bases not matched to a gene: 8. The CDR3 consists of 15 residues. Germline values: CDR1 SGHTA, CDR2 FQGNSA. The CDR3: CASRPTGVGTGELFF. In nucleotides, the CDR3 is TGTGCCAGCAGACCTACAGGGGTGGGCACCGGGGAGCTGTTTTTT.

This clone was observed a single time. The gene calls are TRBV21-1 and TRBJ1-5. TRBV21-1 is described as a pseudogene. The CDR3 spans 17 residues. The CDR3 reads CASSKEAAEISNQPQHF. CDR3 sequence (DNA): TGTGCCAGCAGCAAAGAGGCGGCAGAAATTAGCAATCAGCCCCAGCATTTT.

V is TRBV28 and J is TRBJ1-2, with 9 nucleotides matching TRBD1. The V segment lost 5 bases and the J segment 6 bases; nucleotides outside the gene matches: 4. This CDR3 comprises 13 residues. CDR1 and CDR2 from the germline V gene are MDHEN and SYDVKM. CDR3 DNA: TGTGCCAGCAGTGTACAGGGGGCTGATGGCTACACCTTC. Translation gives CASSVQGADGYTF.

The chain combines TRBV18 with TRBJ1-6; TRBD1 matches at 7 bases. Germline V lookup: CDR1 KGHSH, CDR2 LQKENI. The CDR3 is 15 amino acids. With 2 bases clipped from V and 6 bases from J, the junction kept 4 bases outside the gene matches. In nucleotides, the CDR3 is TGTGCCAGCTCACCAAGCAGACAGGGTAATTCACCCCTCCACTTT. It specifies CASSPSRQGNSPLHF.

This sequence joins TRBV5-6 and TRBJ1-2; 7 bases map to TRBD1. Germline V lookup: CDR1 SGHDT, CDR2 YYEEEE. The CDR3 loop spans 14 amino acids. Trimming took 5 bases from V and 8 from J; bases not matched to a gene: 12. CDR3 sequence: CASSSGTVFLGYTF. The CDR3 coding sequence is TGTGCCAGCAGTTCCGGGACAGTCTTTTTGGGCTACACCTTC.

The V call is TRBV6-5, the J call TRBJ1-6, with D perhaps TRBD1 (5 bases). V lost 7 bases, J lost 8 bases, and 15 bases lay in between. CDR1 is MNHEY and CDR2 is SVGAGI in the germline V gene. CDR3 length: 14 residues. CDR3 coding DNA: TGTGCCAGCACCGACGGGGGTCTCTATTCACCCCTCCACTTT. It translates to CASTDGGLYSPLHF.

The chain has TRBV9 and TRBJ2-6; 9 nucleotides align to TRBD1. Unmatched junction bases numbered 11, after V lost 8 bases and J lost 5 bases. The CDR3 loop spans 16 amino acids. The V gene's germline CDR1 is SGDLS and CDR2 YYNGEE. This chain's CDR3 is CARGQGGCFWANVLTF. The DNA of the CDR3 is TGTGCCAGGGGACAGGGTGGTTGCTTTTGGGCCAACGTCCTGACTTTC.

This rearrangement joins TRBV19 to TRBJ1-2; D gene uncertain. V was clipped by 3 bases and J by 4 bases, with 6 bases between them. The germline V gene has CDR1 LNHDA and CDR2 SQIVND (reference sequence). This CDR3 contains 12 residues. The CDR3 region has the DNA TGTGCCAGTAGTATCGCGCTCTATGGCTACACCTTC. This translates into CASSIALYGYTF.

The rearrangement joins TRBV19 to TRBJ1-1; 8 nucleotides align to TRBD1. The V segment lost 7 bases and the J segment 4 bases; nucleotides outside the gene matches: 5. The CDR3 extends over 13 amino acids. CDR1 and CDR2 from the germline V gene are LNHDA and SQIVND (reference sequence). The CDR3 sequence is CASTPTGGTEAFF. Here the CDR3 DNA reads TGTGCCAGTACCCCTACAGGGGGCACTGAAGCTTTCTTT.

In its sample, this clone was seen once. J is TRBJ2-1 and V is TRBV3-1 (or the pseudogene TRBV3-2), with 9 nucleotides matching TRBD1. Trimming cost V 3 bases and J 7 bases; bases outside gene matches: 10. Germline-derived CDR1 and CDR2 are LGHDT and YNNKEL (reference sequence). This CDR3 has 16 residues. CDR3 loop: CASSHFMGTGRNEQFF. For the CDR3, the DNA is TGTGCCAGCAGCCATTTTATGGGGACAGGGAGGAATGAGCAGTTCTTC.

The rearrangement joins TRBV27 to TRBJ1-5; possibly TRBD1 for D (6 bases). Germline values: CDR1 MNHEY, CDR2 SMNVEV (reference sequence). The CDR3 spans 15 residues. V gave up 8 bases and J gave up 0 bases, with 14 bases separating them. The CDR3 loop is CASSSGTTSNQPQHF. CDR3 DNA sequence: TGTGCCAGCTCCTCCGGGACAACTAGCAATCAGCCCCAGCATTTT.

The chain joins TRBV29-1 to TRBJ1-4; D call uncertain. This CDR3 has 14 residues. Trimming removed 4 bases at V and 0 bases at J, with 9 bases between. Germline CDR1 reads SQVTM; CDR2 reads ANQGSEA. The CDR3 here is CSVGAGATNEKLFF. For the CDR3, the DNA is TGCAGCGTTGGGGCCGGTGCAACTAATGAAAAACTGTTTTTT.

This clone was seen a handful of times. J is TRBJ1-1 and V is TRBV3-1 (or the pseudogene TRBV3-2); 8 bases match TRBD1. The V and J ends lost 8 bases and 8 bases, in that order; junction bases with no gene match: 7. CDR3 length: 12 residues. The germline CDR1 and CDR2 sequences are LGHDT and YNNKEL (reference sequence). CDR3 DNA: TGTGCCAGCCGCGGGACAGGCGAAGAAGCTTTCTTT. Its translation: CASRGTGEEAFF.

J is TRBJ1-6 and V is TRBV2, with 8 bases aligning to TRBD1. V lost 6 bases and J lost 10; bases outside the gene matches: 11. Germline V lookup: CDR1 SNHLY, CDR2 FYNNEI. The CDR3 is made up of 15 amino acids. CDR3: CASSIGQGGSSPLHF. In DNA, the CDR3 is TGTGCCAGCAGCATCGGACAGGGAGGATCCTCACCCCTCCACTTT.

The rearrangement links TRBV10-3 to TRBJ2-6, with 12 bases fitting TRBD1. CDR3 length: 16 residues. The J segment lost 4 bases and the V segment lost 11 bases, leaving 9 bases of the junction unmatched. CDR1 ENHRY and CDR2 SYGVKD come from the germline V gene. The CDR3 DNA reads as TGTGCCTCGTACCGGGACAGGGGGCGAGGGGCCAACGTCCTGACTTTC. Protein sequence: CASYRDRGRGANVLTF.